Listed below are T cell receptor beta chains from one sample, sequenced in a study of T cell responses to AZD1222 COVID-19 vaccine. Measured with immunoSEQ multiplex PCR; TCRdb has only the in-frame clones, and not every one. This table has roughly 79,000 clones, roughly nine tenths appearing once. The sample in question was peripheral blood, obtained on day 0 of MenACWY control vaccination. These TCRs come from an adult in good health. The CDR3 runs from the conserved cysteine through the conserved F or W. The D gene is left open where the match is weak. Part of the rows lack a size; the others show once, few, many or a class for expanded clones.

TRBD1,NA,TRBV5-1,TRBJ2-1,TGCGCCAGCAGCCCTCGACAGGGGATGTACAATGAGCAGTTCTTC,CASSPRQGMYNEQFF
NA,few,TRBV19,TRBJ1-6,TGTGCCAGTAGTGCGGCACAGGCGAATTCACCCCTCCACTTT,CASSAAQANSPLHF
TRBD2,NA,TRBV9,TRBJ2-2,TGTGCCAGCAGCGTAGGGGCGCCGGGAGGGGACACCGGGGAGCTGTTTTTT,CASSVGAPGGDTGELFF
NA,once,TRBV3-1/TRBV3-2,TRBJ1-5,TGTGCCAGCAGCAAGAAGAGCAGGGGTCCGAATCAGCCCCAGCATTTT,CASSKKSRGPNQPQHF
TRBD1,NA,TRBV3-1/TRBV3-2,TRBJ1-5,TGTGCCAGCAGCCATAACACCCCCGGGACAGGGGGGGGTCAGCCCCAGCATTTT,CASSHNTPGTGGGQPQHF
NA,once,TRBV12-3/TRBV12-4,TRBJ2-6,TGTGCCAGCAGTCTACCTGGGGCCAACGTCCTGACTTTC,CASSLPGANVLTF
NA,NA,TRBV28,TRBJ2-1,TGTGCCAGCAGTACGACTAGTCCTTATCGCAATGAGCAGTTCTTC,CASSTTSPYRNEQFF
TRBD2,NA,TRBV6-2/TRBV6-3,TRBJ2-1,TGTGCCAGCAGCCAGACTAGCGGTTTCGGGAATGAGCAGTTCTTC,CASSQTSGFGNEQFF
NA,NA,TRBV28,TRBJ2-2,TGTGCCAGCAGTCCCGGACTAAACACCGGGGAGCTGTTTTTT,CASSPGLNTGELFF
NA,NA,TRBV3-1/TRBV3-2,TRBJ2-1,TGTGCCAGCAGCCCTAACGGGTTCTCCTACAATGAGCAGTTCTTC,CASSPNGFSYNEQFF
NA,NA,TRBV6-5,TRBJ1-6,TGTGCCAGCAGTCTCCCCGGGTCCGGTAATTCACCCCTCCACTTT,CASSLPGSGNSPLHF
NA,NA,TRBV27,TRBJ2-1,TGTGCCAGCAGTTTAAGACGGGGGGCGGATGAGCAGTTCTTC,CASSLRRGADEQFF
TRBD1,NA,TRBV19,TRBJ2-5,TGTGCCAGTAGCCAGGGGACAGGGGGCGCCGAGACCCAGTACTTC,CASSQGTGGAETQYF
NA,once,TRBV11-2,TRBJ2-1,TGTGCCAGCACTGACCGAAGCTCTTACAATGAGCAGTTCTTC,CASTDRSSYNEQFF
TRBD2,NA,TRBV6-2/TRBV6-3,TRBJ2-7,TGTGCCAGCAGTTACACTGGGACTAGCGGGTCCCTTTACGAGCAGTACTTC,CASSYTGTSGSLYEQYF
NA,once,TRBV5-1,TRBJ1-1,TGCGCCAGCAGCAAGGGACAGAACACTGAAGCTTTCTTT,CASSKGQNTEAFF
TRBD1,NA,TRBV18,TRBJ1-6,TGTGCCAGCTCACTTTCCGGGACAGGGGTTTCACCCCTCCACTTT,CASSLSGTGVSPLHF
TRBD1,NA,TRBV5-1,TRBJ1-5,TGCGCCAGCAGAAGGGACAGGAGGATGGTGATAGGCAATCAGCCCCAGCATTTT,CASRRDRRMVIGNQPQHF
TRBD2,NA,TRBV15,TRBJ2-7,TGTGCCACCAGCAGAGACCTACCGGGACTAGCGTCACTCTCCTACGAGCAGTACTTC,CATSRDLPGLASLSYEQYF
NA,NA,TRBV7-9,TRBJ1-1,TGTGCCAGCAGCTTAAGGTCGGGCGTCACTGAAGCTTTCTTT,CASSLRSGVTEAFF
TRBD1,once,TRBV19,TRBJ1-2,TGTGCCAGTAGCCCCCAGGGACAGGGGTACTATGGCTACACCTTC,CASSPQGQGYYGYTF
TRBD1,NA,TRBV6-5,TRBJ1-6,TGTGCCAGCAGCAGGGACAGCCCAAATTCACCCCTCCACTTT,CASSRDSPNSPLHF
TRBD1,NA,TRBV9,TRBJ2-7,TGTGCCAGCAGCGTAGGGGGGACAGGGACCTACGAGCAGTACTTC,CASSVGGTGTYEQYF
NA,NA,TRBV14,TRBJ1-2,TGTGCCAGCAGCCAAGAGATAGGGACCTATGGCTACACCTTC,CASSQEIGTYGYTF
TRBD2,NA,TRBV2,TRBJ2-3,TGTGCCAGCAGTAGCGGGGGGGGCACAGATACGCAGTATTTT,CASSSGGGTDTQYF
TRBD2,NA,TRBV11-3,TRBJ2-1,TGTGCCAGCAGCAAGGGACTAGCGGGAGGTGGTGAGCAGTTCTTC,CASSKGLAGGGEQFF
TRBD2,few,TRBV28,TRBJ2-1,TGTGCCAGCACTCCAAGCGGGGCGAACAATGAGCAGTTCTTC,CASTPSGANNEQFF
NA,NA,TRBV27,TRBJ2-7,TGTGCCAGCAGTTTTGCCAGGGGGGGAGTGATTGTCTACGAGCAGTACTTC,CASSFARGGVIVYEQYF
TRBD2,NA,TRBV28,TRBJ2-3,TGTGCCAGCATTCGCTCCACTAGCGGGAGTGCAGATACGCAGTATTTT,CASIRSTSGSADTQYF
NA,NA,TRBV3-1/TRBV3-2,TRBJ2-2,TGTGCCAGCAGCCAAGTTACCGGTTCCACCGGGGAGCTGTTTTTT,CASSQVTGSTGELFF
NA,NA,TRBV11-3,TRBJ2-7,TGTGCCAGCACCGGGATCGATGATACGTCCTACGAGCAGTACTTC,CASTGIDDTSYEQYF
NA,NA,TRBV6-6,TRBJ1-2,TGTGCCAGCAGAGCGCGGGCCGGCTACACCTTC,CASRARAGYTF
NA,NA,TRBV11-2,TRBJ1-2,TGTGCCAGCAGCTTAGACCGGACAGCCCATTTCTATGGCTACACCTTC,CASSLDRTAHFYGYTF
TRBD2,NA,TRBV13,TRBJ2-1,TGTGCCAGCAGCACCAGGACTAGCGGGAGGGTTGAGCAGTTCTTC,CASSTRTSGRVEQFF
NA,NA,TRBV2,TRBJ1-1,TGTGCCTTCGAGGGGGTCCGGCTAATGAACACTGAAGCTTTCTTT,CAFEGVRLMNTEAFF
NA,few,TRBV7-2,TRBJ1-5,TGTGCCAGCAGCCTGGACGGGATTAATCAGCCCCAGCATTTT,CASSLDGINQPQHF
NA,NA,TRBV6-2/TRBV6-3,TRBJ2-7,TGTGCCAGCAGTTATTCCTGGTCAGGGGTTTCCTACGAGCAGTACTTC,CASSYSWSGVSYEQYF
TRBD1,NA,TRBV7-8,TRBJ2-7,TGTGCCAGCAGCTTAGCGGACAGGGGGTACGAGCAGTACTTC,CASSLADRGYEQYF
TRBD2,NA,TRBV7-2,TRBJ2-3,TGTGCCAGCAGCCCACCGGGACTAGCGGGGGGCACAGATACGCAGTATTTT,CASSPPGLAGGTDTQYF
NA,NA,TRBV5-5,TRBJ1-1,TGTGCCAGCAGCTTGTCCAGAGAGTACACTGAAGCTTTCTTT,CASSLSREYTEAFF
NA,NA,TRBV7-2,TRBJ1-2,TGTGCCAGCAGCTCCACCGGGGCCTCGACGGGTAGGGATGGCTACACCTTC,CASSSTGASTGRDGYTF
NA,NA,TRBV19,TRBJ1-2,TGTGCCAGTAGTACACTGTGGGAGTATGGCTACACCTTC,CASSTLWEYGYTF
NA,NA,TRBV19,TRBJ1-1,TGTGCCAGTAGTTCAGGACAAGGCCAAGGAGCTTTCTTT,CASSSGQGQGAFF
TRBD2,NA,TRBV20-1,TRBJ2-5,TGCAGTGCTAGTGACGACATTAGCGGGAGGCAAGAGACCCAGTACTTC,CSASDDISGRQETQYF
NA,NA,TRBV7-8,TRBJ1-5,TGTGCCAGCAGTTTCGGACAGAGCAATCAGCCCCAGCATTTT,CASSFGQSNQPQHF
TRBD1,once,TRBV29-1,TRBJ1-2,TGCAGCGTGTGGGGGACCGGACAGGGGAACTATGGCTACACCTTC,CSVWGTGQGNYGYTF
NA,NA,TRBV5-1,TRBJ2-2,TGCGCCAGCAGCGCGGCCAGGGGAGTCGACACCGGGGAGCTGTTTTTT,CASSAARGVDTGELFF
NA,NA,TRBV7-9,TRBJ1-2,TGTGCCAGCAGCTTAGCTCAGGTCTATGGCTACACCTTC,CASSLAQVYGYTF
TRBD1,NA,TRBV12-5,TRBJ2-7,TGTGCTAGTGGTTTGGTCGGGACAGGGGGCGAGCAGTACTTC,CASGLVGTGGEQYF
NA,NA,TRBV25-1,TRBJ2-7,TGTGCCAGCAGTGAATATACTACTCCGACGAACGAGCAGTACTTC,CASSEYTTPTNEQYF
TRBD1,NA,TRBV7-2,TRBJ1-4,TGTGCCAGCAGCCCCGGGACAGGGAGTGAAAAACTGTTTTTT,CASSPGTGSEKLFF
TRBD1,NA,TRBV4-2,TRBJ1-5,TGTGCCAGCAGCCAAGATCTCCAGGGACAGGGCCTAAATCAGCCCCAGCATTTT,CASSQDLQGQGLNQPQHF
NA,NA,TRBV5-6,TRBJ2-1,TGTGCCAGCAGCTTGTGGTCGTACCCGGACGGTGAGCAGTTCTTC,CASSLWSYPDGEQFF
NA,NA,TRBV7-6,TRBJ2-7,TGTGCCAGCAGCTTAGTTGGGGGGAGTAGCGACGAGCAGTACTTC,CASSLVGGSSDEQYF
TRBD1,NA,TRBV19,TRBJ1-2,TGTGCCAGTAGGGACAGGGGGACTGATGGCTACACCTTC,CASRDRGTDGYTF
TRBD1,once,TRBV27,TRBJ2-6,TGTGCCAGCAGTCCATTCGGACAGGGGGCTGGGGCCAACGTCCTGACTTTC,CASSPFGQGAGANVLTF
NA,NA,TRBV12-3/TRBV12-4,TRBJ2-2,TGTGCCAGCGGGGAAACGAACACCGGGGAGCTGTTTTTT,CASGETNTGELFF
NA,NA,TRBV27,TRBJ1-5,TGTGCCAGCAGGGACTCTAGCAATCAGCCCCAGCATTTT,CASRDSSNQPQHF
TRBD1,NA,TRBV7-3,TRBJ2-5,TGTGCCAGCAGCTTAACCGGGACAGAAGAGACCCAGTACTTC,CASSLTGTEETQYF